Sequencing of this T cell receptor beta chain was carried out in a study of blood T cell repertoires in COVID-19. Germline trimming cut 3 bases from V and 4 bases from J; bases unmatched to any gene: 3. The germline gives CDR1 KGHSH, CDR2 LQKENI. This CDR3 contains 14 residues. TCRdb's table, derived via immunoSEQ multiplex PCR, lists solely in-frame clones and lacks some. The sample includes roughly 200,000 clones, roughly 81% of them seen just once. V and J are TRBV18 and TRBJ2-3; 8 positions match TRBD1. Sequences were obtained from peripheral blood. This TCR was recovered from an elderly woman with acute or convalescent COVID-19. The CDR3 region is CASSPRQGSDTQYF. CDR3 coding DNA: TGTGCCAGCTCACCGCGACAGGGGTCAGATACGCAGTATTTT.